These 9 T cell receptor beta chains originate from one sample sequenced in a study of T cell responses to AZD1222 COVID-19 vaccine. Data came from immunoSEQ multiplex PCR; TCRdb stores just in-frame clones and leaves some out. The sample lists some 170,000 clones; just over 90% were seen once. This material consisted of peripheral blood, taken on day 0 of AZD1222 vaccination. These receptors were collected from an adult in good health.

V and J are TRBV11-2 and TRBJ1-2; TRBD1 might be the D (6 bases). This CDR3 spans 17 amino acids. The germline V gene has CDR1 SGHAT and CDR2 FQNNGV. V shed 0 bases and J shed 2 bases, with 16 bases lying between them. DNA of the CDR3: TGTGCCAGCAGCTTAGATCCCTCGACAGGATTAAACTATGGCTACACCTTC. Translated, it gives CASSLDPSTGLNYGYTF. The variable domain in full, completed from reference TRBV11-2 and TRBJ1-2, reads EAGVAQSPRYKIIEKRQSVAFWCNPISGHATLYWYQQILGQGPKLLIQFQNNGVVDDSQLPKDRFSAERLKGVDSTLKIQPAKLEDSAVYLCASSLDPSTGLNYGYTFGSGTRLTVV.

The chain uses TRBV4-1 and TRBJ2-2; tentative D call: TRBD2 (5 bases). CDR1 and CDR2 (germline): MGHRA, YSYEKL. With 0 bases removed from V and 2 bases from J, the gap between germline ends came to 10 bases. The CDR3 contains 16 residues. CDR3: CASSQEEAVNTGELFF. CDR3 sequence (DNA): TGCGCCAGCAGCCAAGAGGAGGCCGTAAACACCGGGGAGCTGTTTTTT.

The rearrangement links TRBV15 to TRBJ2-4; perhaps TRBD2 as D (6 bases). Trimming removed 10 bases from V and 6 bases from J, with 16 bases in between. Germline values: CDR1 LNHNV, CDR2 YYDKDF (reference sequence). This CDR3 is 13 amino acids long. The CDR3 bases are TGTGCCAGCATGGGCCCGGAGGGAAACATTCAGTACTTC. This codes for CASMGPEGNIQYF.

The chain employs TRBV15 and TRBJ1-6; D perhaps matches TRBD1 (5 bases). CDR3 length: 16 amino acids. Germline-derived CDR1 and CDR2 are LNHNV and YYDKDF (reference sequence). V lost 1 base to trimming and J lost 6 bases, with 13 bases between them. For the CDR3, the DNA is TGTGCCACCAGCAGAGGACAGTCAATTAGTAATTCACCCCTCCACTTT. Protein: CATSRGQSISNSPLHF.

The V gene is TRBV5-6, the J gene TRBJ2-1; 9 bases map to TRBD2. This CDR3 is 14 amino acids long. V lost 2 bases to trimming and J lost 6 bases; unmatched junction nucleotides: 3. Per the germline V gene, CDR1 is SGHDT and CDR2 is YYEEEE. For the CDR3, the DNA is TGTGCCAGCAGCTTTGGCGGGAGGGTCAATGAGCAGTTCTTC. Protein: CASSFGGRVNEQFF.

The gene calls are TRBV7-2 and TRBJ1-2; tentative D call: TRBD1 (6 bases). The germline V gene encodes CDR1 SGHTA and CDR2 FQGNSA. V lost 6 bases to trimming and J lost 0 bases, with 20 bases between them. The CDR3 is 17 residues long. In DNA, the CDR3 is TGTGCCAGCAGTCGGGACATTTGGCCGACCGCTAACTATGGCTACACCTTC. Translation gives CASSRDIWPTANYGYTF.

The V and J genes are TRBV7-6 and TRBJ1-4; TRBD1 is a possible D gene (5 bases). Germline CDR1 is SGHVS and CDR2 is FNYEAQ. This CDR3 is built from 14 residues. With 4 bases removed from V and 10 bases from J, the gap between germline ends came to 16 bases. The CDR3 DNA reads TGTGCCAGCAGCTACGGGACGGAATCTAGAAAACTGTTTTTT. Its translation: CASSYGTESRKLFF.

The genes are TRBV27 and TRBJ1-3; tentatively, D is TRBD1 (6 bases). The CDR3 has 15 residues. From germline, CDR1 is MNHEY and CDR2 SMNVEV (reference sequence). Trimming pared 5 bases from V and 1 base from J, leaving 12 bases between. CDR3 amino acids: CASSATGLSGNTIYF. The CDR3, as DNA: TGTGCCAGCAGTGCCACAGGGCTTTCTGGAAACACCATATATTTT.

The V gene is TRBV6-5, the J gene TRBJ2-7, with TRBD1 matching 8 bases. V lost 0 bases to trimming and J lost 2 bases; unmatched junction nucleotides: 6. CDR1 MNHEY and CDR2 SVGAGI come from the germline V gene. This CDR3 contains 16 residues. The CDR3 loop is CASSYSKGQGAYEQYF. CDR3 DNA: TGTGCCAGCAGTTACTCGAAAGGACAGGGTGCCTACGAGCAGTACTTC.